These 9 T cell receptor beta chains were sequenced from one sample in a study of blood T cell repertoires in COVID-19. The table came from immunoSEQ multiplex PCR; TCRdb's copy has only in-frame clones and leaves some out. Of around 140,000 clones in the sample, about 89% were seen once. Input material: peripheral blood. Every receptor here comes from a man aged 50 to 60 who had recovered from COVID-19.

This rearrangement joins TRBV4-1 to TRBJ1-2, with 12 bases that match TRBD1. With V trimmed by 4 bases and J by 4 bases, 4 bases remained unmatched. CDR1 is MGHRA, CDR2 YSYEKL, per germline. The CDR3 sequence is 15 residues long. CDR3 nucleotide sequence: TGCGCCAGCAGCCCGGGACAGGGGGCGATCTATGGCTACACCTTC. The encoded protein is CASSPGQGAIYGYTF.

To note about this clone: Other DNA sequences in this specimen translate into the identical CDR3. The V call is TRBV5-1, the J call TRBJ2-1; 8 bases are a match to TRBD1. V gave up 4 bases and J gave up 0 bases; unmatched junction bases: 6. Per the germline V gene, CDR1 is SGHRS and CDR2 is YFSETQ. The CDR3 spans 16 residues. CDR3 in DNA: TGCGCCAGCAGCGCCGGTACAGGGGGCTCCTACAATGAGCAGTTCTTC. Protein: CASSAGTGGSYNEQFF.

The chain is built from TRBV27 and TRBJ1-2, with TRBD1 matching 10 bases. CDR3 length: 14 amino acids. V shed 4 bases, J shed 7 bases, and the junction held 6 bases outside the gene matches. Germline loops: CDR1 MNHEY, CDR2 SMNVEV (reference sequence). CDR3 DNA sequence: TGTGCCAGCAGTTCTTGGGACAGGGGCCGTGGCTACACCTTC. This encodes CASSSWDRGRGYTF.

This chain connects TRBV3-1 (or the pseudogene TRBV3-2) to TRBJ2-5; 8 nucleotides align to TRBD2. The length of the CDR3 is 16 residues. The V gene's germline CDR1 is LGHDT and CDR2 YNNKEL (reference sequence). V was pared by 4 bases and J by 4 bases, with 11 bases of the junction left unmatched. The CDR3 sequence is CASSPYGAGGVETQYF. The CDR3, as DNA: TGTGCCAGCAGCCCCTATGGCGCGGGGGGCGTAGAGACCCAGTACTTC.

CDR3 nucleotide sequence: TGCGCCAGCAGCCAAGATCAGGGTGAAGAGACCCAGTACTTC. It is translated as CASSQDQGEETQYF. This chain links TRBV4-1 with TRBJ2-5; D may be TRBD1 (5 bases). The CDR3 is 14 amino acids. Germline CDR1 and CDR2: MGHRA and YSYEKL. The V end lost 0 bases, the J end lost 3 bases, and 8 bases lay between the germline ends.

This clone was observed a few times. V gene TRBV12-5 combines with J gene TRBJ1-6, with 8 bases fitting TRBD1. V was clipped by 4 bases and J by 7 bases; unmatched bases: 9. Germline lookup yields CDR1 LGHNT and CDR2 FRNRAP. CDR3 size: 16 residues. The CDR3 here is CASGSDPGQVNSPLHF. The CDR3 region has the DNA TGTGCTAGTGGTTCCGATCCGGGACAGGTCAATTCACCCCTCCACTTT.

This clone appeared a few times. V usage is TRBV7-9 and J usage is TRBJ2-1; D uncertain. Per the germline V gene, CDR1 is SEHNR and CDR2 is FQNEAQ (reference sequence). The CDR3 runs to 15 residues. V lost 5 bases and J lost 0, with 11 bases in between. The CDR3 is CASSLPPSSYNEQFF. Written as DNA, the CDR3 is TGTGCCAGCAGCCTTCCACCGAGCTCCTACAATGAGCAGTTCTTC.

This chain connects TRBV6-2 or TRBV6-3 to TRBJ2-7; 9 positions agree with TRBD1. The CDR3 extends over 14 amino acids. Trimming took 4 bases from V and 6 from J; bases not matched to a gene: 7. The germline V gene has CDR1 MNHEY and CDR2 SVGEGT. DNA for the CDR3: TGTGCCAGCAGTTTGACAGGGGGGAAGGGCGAGCAGTACTTC. It specifies CASSLTGGKGEQYF.

The chain joins TRBV30 to TRBJ1-1; D is possibly TRBD1 (5 bases). The ends were cut back, 1 base at V and 4 bases at J, with 22 bases in the middle. The V gene's germline CDR1 is GTSNPN and CDR2 SVGIG (reference sequence). The CDR3 length is 17 residues. CDR3 amino acids: CAWSAPLGDCGGTEAFF. The CDR3 nucleotides read TGTGCCTGGAGTGCCCCGCTCGGAGATTGCGGGGGCACTGAAGCTTTCTTT.